This T cell receptor beta chain was documented in a study of T-cell reconstitution after alpha-beta-depleted transplantation in children. Trimming stripped 7 bases from V and 3 bases from J, with 18 bases between. CDR1 and CDR2 from the germline V gene are MNHNY and SVGAGI (reference sequence). The CDR3 runs to 15 residues. Unique molecular identifiers were used in preparing the TCRbeta library. TCRdb independently ran MiXCR on the PCR reads; one entry per CDR3 protein. The table records about 580,000 distinct CDR3 sequences, 23% of them present only once. Findings and limits, study-wide: Roughly two months post-transplant, alpha-beta T cells reportedly originated from several hundred graft clones that had expanded. T-cell counts and diversity at one year post-transplant came mainly from newly produced T cells.

About this clonotype itself: Its antigen remains unidentified.

The clonotype originates from a boy in the first two years of life who had a stem cell transplant for acute myeloid leukemia, so the T cells may come from the graft donor. The sequencing used PBMCs, mostly from graft donor cells, collected 360 days after TCRalphabeta/CD19-depleted stem cell transplant. The chain couples TRBV6-6 to TRBJ1-1, with D unresolved. The DNA for the CDR3 is TGTGCCAGCAAGTCCTGGAGTAGATCTTACACTGAAGCTTTCTTT. Translating it yields CASKSWSRSYTEAFF.